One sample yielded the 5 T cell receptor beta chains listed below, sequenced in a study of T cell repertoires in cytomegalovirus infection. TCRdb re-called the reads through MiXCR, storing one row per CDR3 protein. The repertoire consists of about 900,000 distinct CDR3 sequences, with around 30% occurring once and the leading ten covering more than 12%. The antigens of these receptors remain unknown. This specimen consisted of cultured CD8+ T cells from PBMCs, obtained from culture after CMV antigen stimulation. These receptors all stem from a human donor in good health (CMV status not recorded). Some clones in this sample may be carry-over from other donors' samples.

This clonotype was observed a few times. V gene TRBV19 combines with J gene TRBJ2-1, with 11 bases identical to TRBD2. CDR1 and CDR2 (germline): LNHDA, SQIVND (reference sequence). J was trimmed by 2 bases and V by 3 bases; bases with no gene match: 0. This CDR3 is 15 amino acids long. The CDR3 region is CASSMTSGAYNEQFF. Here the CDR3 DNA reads TGTGCCAGTAGTATGACTAGCGGGGCCTACAATGAGCAGTTCTTC.

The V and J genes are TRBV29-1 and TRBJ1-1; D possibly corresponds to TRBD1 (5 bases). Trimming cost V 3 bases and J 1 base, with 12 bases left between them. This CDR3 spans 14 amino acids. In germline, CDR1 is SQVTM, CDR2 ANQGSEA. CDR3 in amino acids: CSVDPGPWNTEAFF. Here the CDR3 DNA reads TGCAGCGTTGACCCGGGACCTTGGAACACTGAAGCTTTCTTT.

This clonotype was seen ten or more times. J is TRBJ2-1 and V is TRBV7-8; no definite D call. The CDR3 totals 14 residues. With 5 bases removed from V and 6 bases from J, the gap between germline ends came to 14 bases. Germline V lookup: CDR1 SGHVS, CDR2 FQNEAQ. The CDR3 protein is CASSRTAIRNEQFF. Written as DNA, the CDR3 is TGTGCCAGCAGCCGGACCGCAATACGCAATGAGCAGTTCTTC.

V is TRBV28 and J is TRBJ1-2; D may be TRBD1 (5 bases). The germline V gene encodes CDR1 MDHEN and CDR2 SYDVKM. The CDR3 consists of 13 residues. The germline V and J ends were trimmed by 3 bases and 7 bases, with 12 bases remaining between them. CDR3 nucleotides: TGTGCCAGCAGTTTCACGGGGCGCTCTGGCTACACCTTC. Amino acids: CASSFTGRSGYTF.

The CDR3: CASSSIPGNTPVNYGYTF. As DNA, the CDR3 is TGTGCCAGCAGCTCCATTCCAGGGAATACCCCCGTTAACTATGGCTACACCTTC. This rearrangement joins TRBV7-6 to TRBJ1-2; a weak D match, TRBD1 (5 bases). The CDR3 runs to 18 residues. The V end was cut by 4 bases, the J end by 1 base, with 22 bases between. Germline V gene data show CDR1 as SGHVS and CDR2 as FNYEAQ.